The 19 T cell receptor beta chains below were found in one sample sequenced in a study of lymphopenia after photon versus proton radiotherapy. The data were produced by immunoSEQ multiplex PCR, yet TCRdb's version contains in-frame clones alone and is incomplete. This sample yields tens of thousands of clones, of which about 86% are seen a single time; around a tenth belongs to the top ten. This specimen consisted of peripheral blood, obtained from a patient treated with proton-based radiotherapy. The source of these receptors is a woman between 65 and 79 years old with pancreatic cancer. Some clones in this sample may be carry-over from other donors' samples.

V and J are TRBV6-5 and TRBJ2-7; no reliable D call. CDR1 and CDR2 (germline): MNHEY, SVGAGI. The CDR3 has 14 residues. The V and J ends lost 0 bases and 0 bases respectively, with 6 bases between them. CDR3 sequence: CASSYSPSSYEQYF. DNA of the CDR3: TGTGCCAGCAGTTACTCCCCCAGCTCCTACGAGCAGTACTTC.

CDR3 sequence: CASSKACGDANTGELFF. The CDR3 DNA reads TGTGCCAGCAGCAAAGCATGCGGAGACGCGAACACCGGGGAGCTGTTTTTT. This chain uses TRBV21-1 with TRBJ2-2; the table's D call of TRBD2 was not tested on the DNA. TRBV21-1 is annotated as a pseudogene. The CDR3 runs 17 residues.

V gene TRBV19 combines with J gene TRBJ2-3, with 8 bases aligning to TRBD1. Germline-derived CDR1 and CDR2 are LNHDA and SQIVND (reference sequence). Trimming at V came to 5 bases and at J to 4 bases, leaving 2 bases not matched to a gene. This CDR3 spans 13 amino acids. In DNA, the CDR3 is TGTGCCAGTAGTCCGACAGGGGCAGATACGCAGTATTTT. Amino acid sequence: CASSPTGADTQYF.

The chain couples TRBV7-9 to TRBJ2-4, with D perhaps TRBD2 (6 bases). V dropped 4 bases and J dropped 6 bases, with 10 bases sitting between them. The CDR3 contains 13 residues. The germline V gene has CDR1 SEHNR and CDR2 FQNEAQ (reference sequence). CDR3 residues: CASSSSEGNIQYF. Written as DNA, the CDR3 is TGTGCCAGCAGCTCCTCGGAGGGAAACATTCAGTACTTC.

This chain uses TRBV19 with TRBJ2-5, with D perhaps being TRBD1 or TRBD2 (5 bases each). V gave up 4 bases and J gave up 9 bases, with 21 bases separating them. The CDR3 has 15 amino acids. Germline CDR1 is LNHDA and CDR2 is SQIVND (reference sequence). CDR3 loop: CASSTFGPAGAAQYF. In DNA form, the CDR3 reads TGTGCCAGTAGTACTTTCGGACCCGCCGGGGCGGCCCAGTACTTC.

The rearrangement joins TRBV18 to TRBJ2-5; weak D call: TRBD2 (5 bases). The germline gives CDR1 KGHSH, CDR2 LQKENI. This CDR3 comprises 13 residues. The V end was cut by 1 base, the J end by 5 bases, with 8 bases between. This chain's CDR3 is CASSPLGEETQYF. Written as DNA, the CDR3 is TGTGCCAGCTCACCACTTGGGGAGGAGACCCAGTACTTC.

The rearrangement uses TRBV7-9 and TRBJ2-5, with 11 bases fitting TRBD1. Trimming at V came to 1 base and at J to 4 bases, leaving 5 bases not matched to a gene. Germline-derived CDR1 and CDR2 are SEHNR and FQNEAQ (reference sequence). CDR3 length: 16 residues. The CDR3 region is CASSLDGQGARETQYF. The CDR3 DNA reads TGTGCCAGCAGCTTAGATGGACAGGGGGCTCGAGAGACCCAGTACTTC.

This clone appeared a few times. The rearrangement joins TRBV7-9 to TRBJ2-3; perhaps TRBD1 as D (5 bases). The V end was cut by 3 bases, the J end by 0 bases, with 7 bases between. This CDR3 has 14 residues. Germline lookup yields CDR1 SEHNR and CDR2 FQNEAQ (reference sequence). The CDR3 DNA sequence: TGTGCCAGCAGCTTCCAGGGTAGCACAGATACGCAGTATTTT. This sequence encodes CASSFQGSTDTQYF. Full variable domain (remainder filled in from reference TRBV7-9 and TRBJ2-3): DTGVSQNPRHKITKRGQNVTFRCDPISEHNRLYWYRQTLGQGPEFLTYFQNEAQLEKSRLLSDRFSAERPKGSFSTLEIQRTEQGDSAMYLCASSFQGSTDTQYFGPGTRLTVL.

Concerning this clone: The identical CDR3 is also encoded by other nucleotide sequences in the sample. V and J are TRBV4-1 and TRBJ2-7; unclear D gene. CDR3 size: 14 residues. From germline, CDR1 is MGHRA and CDR2 YSYEKL. V was shortened by 0 bases and J by 0 bases, with 6 bases between the two germline ends. In DNA form, the CDR3 reads TGCGCCAGCAGCCAAGAAGATAGCTCCTACGAGCAGTACTTC. It is translated as CASSQEDSSYEQYF.

This clone occurred a few times. This rearrangement joins TRBV5-6 to TRBJ1-5; maybe TRBD1 (5 bases). V lost 0 bases and J lost 11, with 15 bases in between. The length of the CDR3 is 14 residues. Germline-derived CDR1 and CDR2 are SGHDT and YYEEEE. CDR3 DNA: TGTGCCAGCAGCTTGGAGGGCAGGGATATTACCCAGCATTTT. Translated, it gives CASSLEGRDITQHF. The full variable domain, rest sourced from reference TRBV5-6 and TRBJ1-5, is DAGVTQSPTHLIKTRGQQVTLRCSPKSGHDTVSWYQQALGQGPQFIFQYYEEEERQRGNFPDRFSGHQFPNYSSELNVNALLLGDSALYLCASSLEGRDITQHFGDGTRLSIL.

CDR3 in amino acids: CASSIHLETNYGYTF. CDR3 DNA sequence: TGTGCCAGTAGTATTCACCTGGAGACTAACTATGGCTACACCTTC. The chain recombines TRBV19 with TRBJ1-2; D uncertain. The CDR3 has 15 residues. The germline V gene encodes CDR1 LNHDA and CDR2 SQIVND (reference sequence). Between the trimmed V and J ends, which lost 3 bases and 0 bases, there was a span of 11 bases.

The CDR3 DNA follows: TGCGCCAGCAGCTCGGGGACAGGATGGTTGGCTTTCTTT. Amino acid sequence: CASSSGTGWLAFF. The chain carries TRBV5-1 and TRBJ1-1, with 8 bases fitting TRBD1. This CDR3 comprises 13 residues. V lost 3 bases to trimming and J lost 11 bases; unmatched junction nucleotides: 9. In germline, CDR1 is SGHRS, CDR2 YFSETQ.

The chain combines TRBV20-1 with TRBJ1-1; weak D call: TRBD1 (5 bases). The germline gives CDR1 DFQATT, CDR2 SNEGSKA (reference sequence). CDR3 size: 11 residues. Trimming pared 2 bases from V and 6 bases from J, leaving 7 bases between. DNA of the CDR3: TGCAGTGCTAGATTGGGGGCTGAAGCTTTCTTT. Its translation: CSARLGAEAFF.

V and J are TRBV18 and TRBJ2-1; 9 bases fit TRBD2. The germline V gene encodes CDR1 KGHSH and CDR2 LQKENI. The CDR3 consists of 16 residues. V shed 6 bases and J 7 bases; nucleotides not matched to a gene: 13. The CDR3 nucleotides read TGTGCCAGCTCCCACGCGACTAGCGGAGAAAGAAATGAGCAGTTCTTC. Protein: CASSHATSGERNEQFF.

V usage is TRBV6-6 and J usage is TRBJ2-3; 10 nucleotides agree with TRBD1. Germline loops: CDR1 MNHNY, CDR2 SVGAGI (reference sequence). The V gene end was trimmed by 7 bases and the J gene end by 6 bases; junction bases not matched to a gene: 13. The CDR3 loop spans 16 amino acids. CDR3 residues: CASIYRGGTGDDTQYF. CDR3 sequence (DNA): TGTGCCAGCATCTACCGCGGGGGGACAGGGGACGATACGCAGTATTTT.

This chain connects TRBV14 to TRBJ2-7; 8 bases agree with TRBD2. V gave up 0 bases and J gave up 6 bases; unmatched junction bases: 4. The CDR3 has 14 residues. From germline, CDR1 is SGHDN and CDR2 FVKESK. For the CDR3, the DNA is TGTGCCAGCAGCCAAGAACGGGGGGGTTCCGAGCAGTACTTC. This gives the protein CASSQERGGSEQYF.

This clone was recorded only once. At one end, the junction sequence differs from germline, possibly due to a read error. The gene calls are TRBV7-7 and TRBJ2-6, with D tentatively TRBD1 (5 bases). The CDR3 length is 15 residues. Per the germline V gene, CDR1 is SSHAT and CDR2 is FNYEAQ (reference sequence). Written as DNA, the CDR3 is TGTGCTAGCAGCTCCGACAGTACCGGGGCCAACGTCCTGACTTTC. It specifies CASSSDSTGANVLTF.

This clone turned up a few times. V and J are TRBV11-2 and TRBJ2-5, with D perhaps given as TRBD1 or TRBD2 (5 bases each). In germline, CDR1 is SGHAT, CDR2 FQNNGV. The V end was cut by 5 bases, the J end by 1 base, with 14 bases between. The CDR3 extends over 15 amino acids. DNA for the CDR3: TGTGCCAGCAGCCCTCGAGGGGAGAGCCAAGAGACCCAGTACTTC. Translated, it gives CASSPRGESQETQYF.

This clone was recorded once. This chain connects TRBV5-6 to TRBJ2-7; 11 bases agree with TRBD2. Trimming cost V 0 bases and J 7 bases; bases outside gene matches: 0. The germline V gene encodes CDR1 SGHDT and CDR2 YYEEEE. The CDR3 is 13 amino acids. For the CDR3, the DNA is TGTGCCAGCAGCTTGGGACTAGCGGGGGAGCAGTACTTC. This sequence encodes CASSLGLAGEQYF.